This TCR beta chain came from a study of cytomegalovirus exposure and HLA in healthy donors. General study findings and limits: Indistinguishability led to the exclusion of some V segments, TRBV6-2 and TRBV6-3 included. In a later analysis, V- and J-gene trimming of beta chains associated with a DCLRE1C missense variant, replicated independently. Most observed TCR sequences were rare, whereas some public TCRs were detected in many donors.

About this clone: Its antigen is currently unknown.

V was shortened by 1 base and J by 2 bases, with 14 bases between the two germline ends. The CDR3 has 16 amino acids. CDR1 and CDR2 (germline): MNHNS, SASEGT. Healthy bone marrow donors made up the donors. 60 Vbeta and 13 Jbeta primers were used in PCR. The repertoire was sequenced with immunoSEQ multiplex PCR; TCRdb's copy has only in-frame clones and lacks some. This sample has 95,000 to 100,000 clones, with approximately 82% found just once. The chain employs TRBV6-1 and TRBJ1-1, with D perhaps TRBD1 (6 bases). The sequence came from a female donor in good health and CMV-seropositive. Sequencing used PBMCs. The CDR3: CASSEVRGAFNTEAFF. Here the CDR3 DNA reads TGTGCCAGCAGTGAAGTCAGGGGAGCTTTCAACACTGAAGCTTTCTTT.